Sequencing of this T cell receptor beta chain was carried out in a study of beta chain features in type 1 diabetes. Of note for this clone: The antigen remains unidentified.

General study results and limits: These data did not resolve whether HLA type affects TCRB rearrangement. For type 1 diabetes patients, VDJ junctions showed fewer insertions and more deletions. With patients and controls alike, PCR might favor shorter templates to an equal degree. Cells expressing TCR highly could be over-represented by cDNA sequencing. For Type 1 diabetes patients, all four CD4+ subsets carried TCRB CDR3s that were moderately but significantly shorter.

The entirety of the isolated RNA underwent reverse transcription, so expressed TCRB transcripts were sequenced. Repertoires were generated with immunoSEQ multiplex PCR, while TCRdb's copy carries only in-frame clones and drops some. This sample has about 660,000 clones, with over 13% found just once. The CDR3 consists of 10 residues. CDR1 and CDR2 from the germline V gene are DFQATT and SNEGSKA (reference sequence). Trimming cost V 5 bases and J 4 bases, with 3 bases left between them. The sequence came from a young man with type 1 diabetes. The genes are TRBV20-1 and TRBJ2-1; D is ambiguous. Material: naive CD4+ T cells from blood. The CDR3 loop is CSAYYNEQFF. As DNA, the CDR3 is TGCAGTGCTTATTACAATGAGCAGTTCTTC.